This T cell receptor beta chain was sequenced for a study of T cell changes during pregnancy in multiple sclerosis (dated by TCRdb to the late 2010s). Context from the whole study: The study looked at changes in the T cell repertoire across pregnancy in women with multiple sclerosis.

As regards this clone: Its antigen is currently not known. No base quality information exists; no much larger clone differs at one position.

The CDR3 covers 13 residues, taking in both the cysteine and the phenylalanine. The sequence is cut down to CDR3 DNA, 39 bases in frame from base 1. V loses 0 bases of germline sequence and J loses 8 bases, and the interval between the two ends is 10 bases. The germline V gene yields ENHRY for CDR1 and SYGVKD for CDR2. The library relied on the immunoSEQ multiplex PCR assay. In TCRdb, the immuneACCESS table is reduced to in-frame sequences with V and J assigned. These tables do not hold every clone; where another copy was compared, an unresolved V gene accounts for under half, and the others remain unexplained. The sample table lists 76,000 or so clones, 85% to 95% of them with a count of one. Around 0.75% of the sample belongs to the ten largest clones.

Recombination joined TRBV10-3 with TRBJ1-2; the D segment cannot be called with confidence. This clonotype originated in a female donor in good health, enrolled as a control in a pregnancy study. Source: peripheral blood, taken in the second trimester of pregnancy. The base sequence is TGTGCCATCAGTGAGTCGGAGGGAAGAGGCTACACCTTC. Translated, it gives CAISESEGRGYTF.